Each of the 14 T cell receptor beta chains below was sequenced from the same sample in a study of T cell changes during pregnancy in multiple sclerosis. Here immunoSEQ multiplex PCR was the method, and the copy in TCRdb shows in-frame clones only, minus some. The table includes 33,000 or so clones, roughly 90% detected once. This specimen consisted of peripheral blood, obtained in the third trimester of pregnancy. These receptors came from a female donor in good health, enrolled as a control in a pregnancy study.

J is TRBJ1-2 and V is TRBV2, with a tentative D call TRBD1 (5 bases). V dropped 7 bases and J dropped 7 bases, with 19 bases sitting between them. The CDR3 is made up of 14 amino acids. Germline loops: CDR1 SNHLY, CDR2 FYNNEI. The DNA for the CDR3 is TGTGCCAGCAACGTCGACTGGGCTGGGGCTGGCTACACCTTC. As protein: CASNVDWAGAGYTF.

The chain is built from TRBV2 and TRBJ1-1; D not resolved. Germline CDR1 and CDR2: SNHLY and FYNNEI. The CDR3 runs 15 residues. The V end was cut by 7 bases, the J end by 5 bases, with 20 bases between. The CDR3: CASILVTGPGTEAFF. For the CDR3, the DNA is TGTGCCAGCATTCTCGTGACCGGGCCGGGAACTGAAGCTTTCTTT.

The gene calls are TRBV27 and TRBJ1-6, with TRBD1 identical over 9 bases. J was trimmed by 10 bases and V by 1 base; bases with no gene match: 5. The CDR3 is 15 amino acids. Germline V gives CDR1 MNHEY, CDR2 SMNVEV (reference sequence). This CDR3 is CASSLYRDRDSPLHF. CDR3 DNA: TGTGCCAGCAGTTTATACCGGGACAGGGACTCACCCCTCCACTTT.

V is TRBV11-1 and J is TRBJ2-4; 9 bases line up with TRBD1. Germline loops: CDR1 SGHAT, CDR2 FQDESV (reference sequence). Trimming cost V 2 bases and J 7 bases; bases outside gene matches: 6. The CDR3 totals 15 residues. The CDR3: CASSLTGQGDNIQYF. The DNA for the CDR3 is TGTGCCAGCAGCTTAACGGGACAGGGAGACAACATTCAGTACTTC.

V usage is TRBV2 and J usage is TRBJ2-2, with 12 bases aligning to TRBD1. This CDR3 spans 18 amino acids. CDR1 is SNHLY, CDR2 FYNNEI, per germline. J gave up 1 base and V 4 bases, and 7 bases lay outside the gene matches. The DNA of the CDR3 is TGTGCCAGCAGTGTTAGGGACAGGGGGCGGATGAACACCGGGGAGCTGTTTTTT. Residues: CASSVRDRGRMNTGELFF.

The chain employs TRBV6-5 and TRBJ1-2; 7 bases are shared with TRBD1. CDR3 length equals 14 residues. Germline-derived CDR1 and CDR2 are MNHEY and SVGAGI. J lost 4 bases, V lost 0 bases, and 2 bases had no gene match. The CDR3 here is CASSYSPGGYGYTF. The CDR3 DNA is TGTGCCAGCAGTTACTCCCCAGGGGGCTATGGCTACACCTTC.

The chain recombines TRBV18 with TRBJ1-2, with D hard to call. The CDR3 spans 11 residues. V was trimmed by 4 bases and J by 7 bases, leaving 7 bases between them. Germline V gives CDR1 KGHSH, CDR2 LQKENI. The CDR3 is CASSRESGYTF. The CDR3 DNA reads TGTGCCAGCTCACGGGAGTCTGGCTACACCTTC.

The chain carries TRBV7-9 and TRBJ2-5; maybe TRBD2 (5 bases). Trimming stripped 2 bases from V and 5 bases from J, with 12 bases between. Per germline, CDR1 SEHNR and CDR2 FQNEAQ (reference sequence). The CDR3 is made up of 14 amino acids. The CDR3 region has the DNA TGTGCCAGCAGCTTATTCGTGGGAGCGGAGACCCAGTACTTC. It is translated as CASSLFVGAETQYF.

The rearrangement links TRBV15 to TRBJ1-2; TRBD1 agrees at 7 bases. The ends lost 1 base at V and 3 bases at J; junction bases unmatched: 8. Per the germline V gene, CDR1 is LNHNV and CDR2 is YYDKDF (reference sequence). The CDR3 covers 16 residues. The CDR3 DNA is TGTGCCACCAGCAGAGTATCCCCCAGGGGGGACTATGGCTACACCTTC. This encodes CATSRVSPRGDYGYTF.

The chain employs TRBV30 and TRBJ2-7; D is undetermined. The CDR3 has 13 amino acids. Germline V gene lookup returns CDR1 GTSNPN and CDR2 SVGIG (reference sequence). V shed 3 bases and J shed 0 bases, with 9 bases lying between them. This CDR3 reads CAWSVWSSYEQYF. The CDR3 coding sequence is TGTGCCTGGAGCGTCTGGAGCTCCTACGAGCAGTACTTC.

V usage is TRBV7-6 and J usage is TRBJ2-2; TRBD2 might be the D (6 bases). Trimming removed 5 bases at V and 0 bases at J, with 13 bases between. This CDR3 is built from 16 residues. The V gene's germline CDR1 is SGHVS and CDR2 FNYEAQ. CDR3 loop: CASSPLSGANTGELFF. The CDR3 DNA is TGTGCCAGCAGCCCGCTTAGCGGAGCGAACACCGGGGAGCTGTTTTTT.

The rearrangement uses TRBV4-1 and TRBJ2-5, with D possibly being TRBD1 (6 bases). In germline, CDR1 is MGHRA, CDR2 YSYEKL. This CDR3 has 14 residues. Trimming pared 0 bases from V and 7 bases from J, leaving 12 bases between. CDR3: CASSQEGRGTTQYF. In DNA form, the CDR3 reads TGCGCCAGCAGCCAAGAGGGCAGGGGTACGACCCAGTACTTC.

In its sample, this clone ranks as medium-sized. The rearrangement links TRBV16 to TRBJ1-1; 11 bases are shared with TRBD1. This CDR3 is built from 14 residues. The J segment lost 4 bases and the V segment lost 3 bases, leaving 1 base of the junction unmatched. Germline assignment: CDR1 KGHSY and CDR2 FQNENV. The CDR3 DNA reads TGTGCCAGCAGCCAGGACAGGGGGCTCACTGAAGCTTTCTTT. Translation gives CASSQDRGLTEAFF.

This chain joins TRBV5-1 and TRBJ2-7; D perhaps matches TRBD2 (6 bases). CDR1 SGHRS and CDR2 YFSETQ come from the germline V gene. This CDR3 spans 14 amino acids. V lost 4 bases and J lost 2, with 13 bases in between. The CDR3 region has the DNA TGCGCCAGCAGCACGGAGGGACTGGCCTACGAGCAGTACTTC. Amino acid sequence: CASSTEGLAYEQYF.